What follows is one T cell receptor beta chain and its context. The target antigen is unknown. This entry comes from a study of OX40 agonist ivuxolimab in advanced cancers. At the level of the study: At 0.01 to 10 mg/kg, ivuxolimab was administered intravenously to patients every 2 weeks. Study-wide results and caveats: Doses of 0.1 to 3.0 mg/kg were accompanied by clonal expansion of CD4+ and CD8+ blood T cells by week 6. Low normalized T-cell clonal expansion was also seen in some nonresponders.

Libraries were prepared by immunoSEQ multiplex PCR; TCRdb keeps only in-frame clonotypes and omits some of them. The sample lists 98,000 or so clones, roughly nine tenths occurring once. The sequence was obtained from an adult with an advanced solid tumor such as melanoma, head and neck, liver or kidney cancer. The source was CD4+ or CD8+ T cells sorted from blood, collected in a trial of the OX40 agonist ivuxolimab.

CDR3 region: CASRVNTEAFF. The CDR3 region has the DNA TGTGCCAGCAGAGTGAACACTGAAGCTTTCTTT. The chain employs TRBV6-1 and TRBJ1-1; D is undetermined. Trimming took off 6 bases at V and 0 bases at J, with 2 bases between the two ends. The CDR3 consists of 11 residues. Germline CDR1 MNHNS, CDR2 SASEGT.